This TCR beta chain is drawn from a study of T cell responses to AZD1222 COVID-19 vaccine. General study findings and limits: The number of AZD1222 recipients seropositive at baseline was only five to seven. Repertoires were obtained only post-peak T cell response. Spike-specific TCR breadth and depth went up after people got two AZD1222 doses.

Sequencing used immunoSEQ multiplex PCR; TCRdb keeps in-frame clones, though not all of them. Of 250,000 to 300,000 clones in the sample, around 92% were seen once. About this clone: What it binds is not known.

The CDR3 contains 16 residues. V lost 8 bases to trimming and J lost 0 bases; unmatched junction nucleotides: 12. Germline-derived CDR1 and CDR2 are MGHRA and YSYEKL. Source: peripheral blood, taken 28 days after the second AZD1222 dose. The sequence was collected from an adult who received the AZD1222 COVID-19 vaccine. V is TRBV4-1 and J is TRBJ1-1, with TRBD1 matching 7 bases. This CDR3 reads CASGDKTGTVNTEAFF. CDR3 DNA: TGCGCCAGCGGCGACAAGACCGGGACAGTGAACACTGAAGCTTTCTTT.